These 22 T cell receptor beta chains originate from one sample sequenced in a study of blood T cell repertoires in COVID-19. Clones were read by immunoSEQ multiplex PCR, and TCRdb kept only the in-frame ones, dropping some. The data hold about 320,000 clones, with 70% to 90% observed a single time. Material: PBMCs or T cells enriched from blood (not recorded which). The receptors were gathered from a woman in her twenties or thirties who had recovered from COVID-19.

The rearrangement uses TRBV3-1 (or the pseudogene TRBV3-2) and TRBJ1-1; D is unclear. Germline V gene sequence: CDR1 LGHDT, CDR2 YNNKEL (reference sequence). V was cut by 0 bases and J by 2 bases, with 10 bases left in between. CDR3 size: 15 residues. CDR3 sequence: CASSQDLAGNTEAFF. The CDR3 DNA reads as TGTGCCAGCAGCCAAGATTTGGCGGGAAACACTGAAGCTTTCTTT.

With regard to this clone: The same CDR3 arises from other DNA sequences in this sample as well. The chain couples TRBV9 to TRBJ2-3, with D maybe TRBD1 (5 bases). V lost 0 bases and J 0 bases, leaving 11 bases between the germline ends. The CDR3 extends over 16 amino acids. CDR1 SGDLS and CDR2 YYNGEE come from the germline V gene. The CDR3 spells CASSVGGGQSTDTQYF. DNA for the CDR3: TGTGCCAGCAGCGTAGGCGGCGGACAAAGCACAGATACGCAGTATTTT.

The chain combines TRBV4-3 with TRBJ1-2, with D tentatively TRBD1 (5 bases). CDR3 size: 14 residues. V shed 0 bases and J shed 8 bases, with 13 bases lying between them. Germline CDR1 is LGHNA and CDR2 is YSLEER. The CDR3 DNA sequence: TGCGCCAGCAGCCAAGATCAGGGAAGAGAAGGCTACACCTTC. This sequence encodes CASSQDQGREGYTF.

The chain is built from TRBV6-5 and TRBJ1-1; TRBD1 is a possible D gene (6 bases). V was cut by 7 bases and J by 4 bases, with 13 bases left in between. CDR3 length: 13 amino acids. Germline-derived CDR1 and CDR2 are MNHEY and SVGAGI. The CDR3 sequence is CASTKPGVTEAFF. In DNA, the CDR3 is TGTGCCAGCACCAAGCCAGGGGTCACTGAAGCTTTCTTT.

The DNA of the CDR3 is TGTGCCAGCAGCCCCAATGGGGGGTTGAAGGGCTACACCTTC. Translated, it gives CASSPNGGLKGYTF. The chain employs TRBV9 and TRBJ1-2, with D maybe TRBD1 (5 bases). CDR3 length: 14 residues. V was pared by 4 bases and J by 8 bases, with 18 bases between. Germline V gene sequence: CDR1 SGDLS, CDR2 YYNGEE.

V usage is TRBV30 and J usage is TRBJ2-7; possibly TRBD1 for D (5 bases). The germline CDR1 and CDR2 sequences are GTSNPN and SVGIG (reference sequence). The CDR3 sequence is 13 residues long. The germline V and J ends were trimmed by 8 bases and 6 bases, with 20 bases remaining between them. CDR3 sequence reads: CARKGPRSLEQYF. The DNA of the CDR3 is TGTGCCCGGAAGGGGCCGCGGTCCCTCGAGCAGTACTTC.

A remark on this clone: Additional DNA sequences in this sample encode the identical CDR3. The J gene is TRBJ2-7, the V gene TRBV6-5; 7 positions agree with TRBD1. The CDR3 length is 13 residues. With 6 bases clipped from V and 4 bases from J, the junction kept 6 bases outside the gene matches. The germline gives CDR1 MNHEY, CDR2 SVGAGI. CDR3 DNA: TGTGCCAGCAGCCTTGACAGGGCATACGAGCAGTACTTC. Its protein product is CASSLDRAYEQYF.

The rearrangement joins TRBV18 to TRBJ1-6, with unresolved D. Between the trimmed V and J ends, which lost 4 bases and 4 bases, there was a span of 8 bases. Per germline, CDR1 KGHSH and CDR2 LQKENI. This CDR3 comprises 14 residues. In DNA, the CDR3 is TGTGCCAGCTCACGACAAGTATATAATTCACCCCTCCACTTT. Its translation is CASSRQVYNSPLHF. Looking up the rest from reference TRBV18 and TRBJ1-6 gives the full variable domain: NAGVMQNPRHLVRRRGQEARLRCSPMKGHSHVYWYRQLPEEGLKFMVYLQKENIIDESGMPKERFSAEFPKEGPSILRIQQVVRGDSAAYFCASSRQVYNSPLHFGNGTRLTVT.

This clone was recorded once. V gene TRBV5-5 combines with J gene TRBJ2-2; 9 bases map to TRBD2. V was clipped by 2 bases and J by 0 bases; unmatched bases: 8. Germline-derived CDR1 and CDR2 are SGHKS and YYEKEE (reference sequence). The CDR3 is 18 amino acids. The CDR3 loop reads CASSFRTSANANTGELFF. Written as DNA, the CDR3 is TGTGCCAGCAGCTTCAGGACTAGCGCAAACGCGAACACCGGGGAGCTGTTTTTT. The full variable domain, its missing parts supplied by reference TRBV5-5 and TRBJ2-2, is DAGVTQSPTHLIKTRGQQVTLRCSPISGHKSVSWYQQVLGQGPQFIFQYYEKEERGRGNFPDRFSARQFPNYSSELNVNALLLGDSALYLCASSFRTSANANTGELFFGEGSRLTVL.

V and J are TRBV10-3 and TRBJ2-7; 15 nucleotides line up with TRBD2. After removal of 6 bases from V and 2 bases from J, the junction contained 8 bases not matched to a gene. This CDR3 spans 17 amino acids. CDR1 and CDR2 (germline): ENHRY, SYGVKD. The CDR3 region is CAISSRGLAGGTYEQYF. Written as DNA, the CDR3 is TGTGCCATCAGCTCCCGGGGACTAGCGGGGGGCACCTACGAGCAGTACTTC.

The chain carries TRBV15 and TRBJ1-5; 8 bases map to TRBD1. The CDR3 contains 14 residues. With V trimmed by 3 bases and J by 4 bases, 2 bases remained unmatched. CDR1 and CDR2 (germline): LNHNV, YYDKDF (reference sequence). The CDR3 nucleotides are TGTGCCACCAGCAGTCGACAGGGGAATCAGCCCCAGCATTTT. Translated, it gives CATSSRQGNQPQHF.

The chain couples TRBV6-2 or TRBV6-3 to TRBJ1-2; D gene uncertain. Germline V gene lookup returns CDR1 MNHEY and CDR2 SVGEGT. V was cut by 1 base and J by 7 bases, with 10 bases left in between. CDR3 length: 13 residues. CDR3 residues: CASSYLEVFGYTF. The CDR3 DNA is TGTGCCAGCAGTTACTTAGAAGTATTTGGCTACACCTTC.

V gene TRBV25-1 combines with J gene TRBJ1-4; D remains ambiguous. The germline gives CDR1 MGHDK, CDR2 SYGVNS. Trimming left V 4 bases short and J 8 bases short, with 14 bases between. The CDR3 consists of 14 residues. The CDR3 coding sequence is TGTGCCAGCAGTGTCGGACTCACGGGAGAAAAACTGTTTTTT. Translated: CASSVGLTGEKLFF.

The chain recombines TRBV4-2 with TRBJ2-7; no firm D call. Trimming took 0 bases from V and 2 from J, leaving 5 bases between them. The length of the CDR3 is 13 residues. CDR1 and CDR2 (germline): LGHNA, YNFKEQ. The CDR3 region is CASSQDRAYEQYF. The CDR3 nucleotides read TGTGCCAGCAGCCAAGATCGGGCCTACGAGCAGTACTTC.

The genes are TRBV7-9 and TRBJ1-1; 8 positions match TRBD1. The V gene end was trimmed by 5 bases and the J gene end by 6 bases; junction bases not matched to a gene: 8. CDR1 and CDR2 (germline): SEHNR, FQNEAQ (reference sequence). The CDR3 is 14 amino acids. The CDR3 region is CASSMLDRGAEAFF. CDR3 nucleotides: TGTGCCAGCAGCATGTTAGACAGGGGCGCTGAAGCTTTCTTT.

This rearrangement joins TRBV12-5 to TRBJ2-5; TRBD1 aligns across 9 bases. The V and J ends lost 1 base and 1 base, in that order; junction bases with no gene match: 4. This CDR3 contains 16 residues. Per the germline V gene, CDR1 is LGHNT and CDR2 is FRNRAP. The CDR3 here is CASGLGDREIQETQYF. DNA for the CDR3: TGTGCTAGTGGTTTGGGGGACAGGGAAATCCAAGAGACCCAGTACTTC.

This chain connects TRBV5-6 to TRBJ2-1, with D possibly TRBD2 on 6 matching bases. Trimming pared 3 bases from V and 0 bases from J, leaving 16 bases between. Per germline, CDR1 SGHDT and CDR2 YYEEEE. The CDR3 loop spans 17 amino acids. CDR3 nucleotide sequence: TGTGCCAGCAGCTCACGGGGGACTTCCCGCTCCTACAATGAGCAGTTCTTC. This codes for CASSSRGTSRSYNEQFF.

This chain links TRBV9 with TRBJ2-7; D perhaps matches TRBD1 (7 bases). The ends were cut back, 2 bases at V and 3 bases at J, with 18 bases in the middle. The CDR3 covers 16 residues. CDR1 is SGDLS, CDR2 YYNGEE, per germline. The CDR3 here is CASSVGPQGGNYEQYF. In nucleotides, the CDR3 is TGTGCCAGCAGCGTTGGTCCCCAGGGGGGAAACTACGAGCAGTACTTC.

The chain has TRBV9 and TRBJ1-2, with 10 bases matching TRBD1. With V trimmed by 3 bases and J by 4 bases, 9 bases remained unmatched. The CDR3 length is 16 residues. The germline gives CDR1 SGDLS, CDR2 YYNGEE. The CDR3 DNA follows: TGTGCCAGCAGCGCCCGACAGGGGGCGAGCGGCTATGGCTACACCTTC. It yields the protein CASSARQGASGYGYTF.

This clone occurred a few times. The rearrangement links TRBV10-3 to TRBJ1-1, with 10 bases lining up with TRBD1. The junction had 4 bases not matched to a gene; V was cut back by 6 bases and J by 6 bases. The CDR3 has 13 amino acids. CDR1 and CDR2 from the germline V gene are ENHRY and SYGVKD. The CDR3 here is CAISRDRGAEAFF. In nucleotides, the CDR3 is TGTGCCATCAGCCGGGACAGGGGTGCTGAAGCTTTCTTT.

The chain employs TRBV6-1 and TRBJ1-2, with a weak D call TRBD1 (5 bases). V gave up 0 bases and J gave up 4 bases, with 9 bases separating them. Germline CDR1 MNHNS, CDR2 SASEGT. The CDR3 has 14 residues. CDR3 DNA sequence: TGTGCCAGCAGTGAAGCGGCAGGGCCCTATGGCTACACCTTC. Amino acids: CASSEAAGPYGYTF.

The rearrangement links TRBV27 to TRBJ1-1; TRBD1 aligns across 10 bases. Trimming removed 6 bases from V and 4 bases from J; junction bases left unmatched: 11. This CDR3 has 16 amino acids. CDR1 and CDR2 from the germline V gene are MNHEY and SMNVEV (reference sequence). The CDR3 loop is CASRPGQGSLRTEAFF. CDR3 DNA sequence: TGTGCCAGCAGGCCGGGACAGGGGTCCCTTCGCACTGAAGCTTTCTTT.